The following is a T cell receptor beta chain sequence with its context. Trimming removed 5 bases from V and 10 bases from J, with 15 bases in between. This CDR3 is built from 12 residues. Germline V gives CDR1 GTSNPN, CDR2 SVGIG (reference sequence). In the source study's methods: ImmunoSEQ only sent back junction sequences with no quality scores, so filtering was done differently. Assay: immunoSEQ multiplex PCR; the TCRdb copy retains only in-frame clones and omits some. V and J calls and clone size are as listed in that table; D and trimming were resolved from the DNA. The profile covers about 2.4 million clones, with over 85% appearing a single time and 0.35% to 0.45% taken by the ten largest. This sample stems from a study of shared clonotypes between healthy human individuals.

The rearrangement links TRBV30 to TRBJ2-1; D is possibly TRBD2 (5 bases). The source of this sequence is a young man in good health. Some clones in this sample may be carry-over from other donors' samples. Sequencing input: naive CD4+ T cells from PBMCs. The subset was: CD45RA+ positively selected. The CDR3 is CAWGGGLGEQFF. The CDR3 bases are TGTGCCTGGGGTGGCGGGTTGGGGGAGCAGTTCTTC.